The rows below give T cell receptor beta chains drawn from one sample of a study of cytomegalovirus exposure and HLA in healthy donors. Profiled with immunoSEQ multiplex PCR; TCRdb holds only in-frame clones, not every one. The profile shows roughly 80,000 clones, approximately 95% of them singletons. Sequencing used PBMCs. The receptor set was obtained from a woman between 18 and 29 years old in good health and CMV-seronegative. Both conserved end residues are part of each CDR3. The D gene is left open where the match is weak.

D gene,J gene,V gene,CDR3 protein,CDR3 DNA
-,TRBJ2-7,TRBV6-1,CASSVEGSYEQYF,TGTGCCAGCAGTGTCGAGGGATCATACGAGCAGTACTTC
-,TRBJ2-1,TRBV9,CASSPIGDEQFF,TGTGCCAGCAGCCCGATTGGAGATGAGCAGTTCTTC
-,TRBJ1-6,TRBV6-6,CASSELRTVYNSPLHF,TGTGCCAGCAGCGAACTTAGGACAGTATATAATTCACCCCTCCACTTT
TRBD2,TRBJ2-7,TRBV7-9,CASSLGLAGYEQYF,TGTGCCAGCAGCTTAGGACTAGCGGGCTACGAGCAGTACTTC
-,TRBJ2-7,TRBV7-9,CASTGRTDLTYEQYF,TGTGCCAGCACCGGCAGGACAGACTTAACCTACGAGCAGTACTTC
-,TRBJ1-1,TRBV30,CAWSYSIGRMNTEAFF,TGTGCCTGGAGCTATAGTATTGGGAGAATGAACACTGAAGCTTTCTTT
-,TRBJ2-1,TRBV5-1,CASSFGGLSSYNEQFF,TGCGCCAGCAGCTTCGGGGGATTAAGCTCCTACAATGAGCAGTTCTTC
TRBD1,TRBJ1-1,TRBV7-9,CASSLDGQAEAFF,TGTGCCAGCAGCTTAGACGGACAGGCCGAAGCTTTCTTT
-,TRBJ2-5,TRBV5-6,CASSLDRIALETQYF,TGTGCCAGCAGCTTGGACAGGATAGCTCTGGAGACCCAGTACTTC
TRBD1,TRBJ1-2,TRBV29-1,CSVEFGTGGGYGYTF,TGCAGCGTTGAATTTGGGACAGGGGGCGGCTATGGCTACACCTTC